Listed below are T cell receptor beta chains from one sample, sequenced in a study of blood T cells in healthy people across ages. TCRdb re-analysed the 5' RACE reads in MiXCR, keeping a single row per CDR3 protein. The sample yields some 1.5 million distinct CDR3 sequences, less than 45% seen once. Sequenced: blood. Source of these receptors: a woman aged 18 to 35 in good health. Both conserved end residues are part of each CDR3. The D gene is left open where the match is weak. Some rows mark clone size as missing; the rest say once, few, many or name a class of expanded clone.

clone_size | j_call | cdr3_length | d_call | v_call | cdr3_aa | cdr3_nt
- | TRBJ2-1 | 16 | TRBD2 | TRBV20-1 | CSASGDSGGDINEQFF | TGCAGTGCTAGTGGGGATAGCGGGGGGGATATAAATGAGCAGTTCTTC
few | TRBJ2-6 | 17 | - | TRBV7-9 | CATYPVGSSSGANVLTF | TGTGCCACCTATCCCGTTGGCAGCAGCTCTGGGGCCAACGTCCTGACTTTC
few | TRBJ2-2 | 15 | - | TRBV7-2 | CASSQRITSGGELFF | TGTGCCAGCAGCCAGCGGATCACCTCGGGCGGGGAGCTGTTTTTT
- | TRBJ2-3 | 15 | TRBD2 | TRBV4-3 | CASSGPAGSTDTQYF | TGCGCCAGCAGCGGGCCAGCGGGGTCCACAGATACGCAGTATTTT
- | TRBJ2-5 | 13 | - | TRBV30 | CAWQRQGEETQYF | TGTGCCTGGCAGCGCCAGGGAGAAGAGACCCAGTACTTC
- | TRBJ2-7 | 14 | - | TRBV20-1 | CSARPVRQIYEQYF | TGCAGTGCTAGACCGGTCAGACAGATCTACGAGCAGTACTTC
few | TRBJ2-7 | 13 | TRBD1 | TRBV7-9 | CASSSRGTYEQYF | TGTGCCAGCAGCTCCAGGGGGACCTACGAGCAGTACTTC
once | TRBJ2-2 | 13 | - | TRBV6-6 | CASWGANTGELFF | TGTGCCAGCTGGGGGGCAAACACCGGGGAGCTGTTTTTT
few | TRBJ1-5 | 12 | - | TRBV24-1 | CATSDPGQPQHF | TGTGCCACCAGTGACCCAGGACAGCCCCAGCATTTT
- | TRBJ2-1 | 14 | TRBD2 | TRBV27 | CASSFGRGDNEQFF | TGTGCCAGCAGTTTCGGGCGGGGGGACAATGAGCAGTTCTTC
many | TRBJ2-1 | 12 | - | TRBV9 | CASSVSRNEQFF | TGTGCCAGCAGCGTATCCAGGAATGAGCAGTTCTTC
few | TRBJ2-1 | 14 | - | TRBV18 | CASAQGGSYNEQFF | TGTGCCAGCGCCCAGGGGGGCTCCTACAATGAGCAGTTCTTC
- | TRBJ1-2 | 16 | - | TRBV27 | CASSTSFGGAVYGYTF | TGTGCCAGCAGTACCAGCTTCGGGGGGGCAGTCTATGGCTACACCTTC
- | TRBJ2-4 | 17 | - | TRBV5-1 | CASSLGQATIAKNIQYF | TGCGCCAGCAGCTTGGGACAGGCCACAATAGCCAAAAACATTCAGTACTTC
few | TRBJ2-5 | 15 | - | TRBV4-3 | CASSQLAAKGETQYF | TGCGCCAGCAGCCAATTAGCGGCGAAGGGAGAGACCCAGTACTTC
- | TRBJ1-2 | 13 | - | TRBV10-3 | CAVSEGGNYGYTF | TGTGCCGTCAGTGAAGGGGGAAACTATGGCTACACCTTC
few | TRBJ2-3 | 16 | TRBD2 | TRBV4-1 | CASSLVAGVPTDTQYF | TGCGCCAGCAGCCTTGTGGCGGGAGTTCCCACAGATACGCAGTATTTT
- | TRBJ2-3 | 15 | TRBD1 | TRBV4-1 | CASSRRDRSTDTQYF | TGCGCCAGCAGTCGCCGGGACAGAAGCACAGATACGCAGTATTTT
- | TRBJ2-5 | 14 | - | TRBV4-3 | CASSQDTSRETQYF | TGCGCCAGCAGCCAAGATACTAGCCGAGAGACCCAGTACTTC
- | TRBJ2-7 | 14 | - | TRBV27 | CASSFDSNSGEQYF | TGTGCCAGCAGTTTCGACAGCAATTCTGGGGAGCAGTACTTC
- | TRBJ1-4 | 13 | - | TRBV5-1 | CASSLEGASSLFF | TGCGCCAGCAGCTTGGAAGGAGCAAGCTCACTGTTTTTT
- | TRBJ1-4 | 15 | - | TRBV28 | CASSPTGSANEKLFF | TGTGCCAGCAGCCCCACAGGGTCAGCTAATGAAAAACTGTTTTTT
- | TRBJ2-4 | 15 | - | TRBV10-1 | CANSEGGNTKNIQYF | TGCGCCAACAGTGAGGGGGGGAACACCAAAAACATTCAGTACTTC
- | TRBJ2-3 | 14 | - | TRBV10-1 | CASSSGWGTDTQYF | TGCGCCAGCAGCTCAGGGTGGGGCACAGATACGCAGTATTTT